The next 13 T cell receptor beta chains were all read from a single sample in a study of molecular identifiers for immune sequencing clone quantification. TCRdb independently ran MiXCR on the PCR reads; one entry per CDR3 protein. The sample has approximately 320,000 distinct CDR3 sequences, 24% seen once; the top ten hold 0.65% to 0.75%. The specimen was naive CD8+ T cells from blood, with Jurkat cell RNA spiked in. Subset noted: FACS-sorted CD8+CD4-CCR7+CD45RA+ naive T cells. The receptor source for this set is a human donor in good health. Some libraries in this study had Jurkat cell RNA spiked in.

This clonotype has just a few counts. This chain's CDR3 is CASSFRDNDYEQYF. The CDR3 region has the DNA TGTGCCAGCAGCTTTCGGGACAACGACTACGAGCAGTACTTC. The rearrangement links TRBV7-6 to TRBJ2-7; D might be TRBD1 (6 bases). The CDR3 is made up of 14 amino acids. The germline CDR1 and CDR2 sequences are SGHVS and FNYEAQ. Deletions cut 3 bases from V and 3 bases from J, with 12 bases between. The full variable domain, its missing parts supplied by reference TRBV7-6 and TRBJ2-7, is GAGVSQSPRYKVTKRGQDVALRCDPISGHVSLYWYRQALGQGPEFLTYFNYEAQQDKSGLPNDRFSAERPEGSISTLTIQRTEQRDSAMYRCASSFRDNDYEQYFGPGTRLTVT.

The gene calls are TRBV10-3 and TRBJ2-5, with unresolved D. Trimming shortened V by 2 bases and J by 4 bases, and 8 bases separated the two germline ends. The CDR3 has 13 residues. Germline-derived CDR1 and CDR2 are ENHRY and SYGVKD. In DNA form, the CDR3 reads TGTGCCATCAGTGAGGGGATTGGAGAGACCCAGTACTTC. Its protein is CAISEGIGETQYF.

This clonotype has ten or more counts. In DNA, the CDR3 is TGTGCCAGCAGCTGGGGGCGGGGCACCTACGAGCAGTACTTC. Its protein product is CASSWGRGTYEQYF. The chain joins TRBV7-9 to TRBJ2-7; the D call may be TRBD1 or TRBD2 (6 bases each). V was pared by 4 bases and J by 2 bases, with 12 bases between. This CDR3 has 14 amino acids. Germline CDR1 SEHNR, CDR2 FQNEAQ (reference sequence).

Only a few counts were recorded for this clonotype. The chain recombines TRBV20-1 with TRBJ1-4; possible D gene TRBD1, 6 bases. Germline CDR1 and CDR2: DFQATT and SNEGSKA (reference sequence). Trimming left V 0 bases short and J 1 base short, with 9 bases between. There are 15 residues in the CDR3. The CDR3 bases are TGCAGTGCTAGAGATTACAGGGAAACTAATGAAAAACTGTTTTTT. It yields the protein CSARDYRETNEKLFF.

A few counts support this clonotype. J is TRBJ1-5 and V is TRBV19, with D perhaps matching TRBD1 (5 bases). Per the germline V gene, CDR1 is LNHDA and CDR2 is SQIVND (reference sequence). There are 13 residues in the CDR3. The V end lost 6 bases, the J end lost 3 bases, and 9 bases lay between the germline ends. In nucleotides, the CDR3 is TGTGCCAGTAGAGACAGTCTCAATCAGCCCCAGCATTTT. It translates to CASRDSLNQPQHF.

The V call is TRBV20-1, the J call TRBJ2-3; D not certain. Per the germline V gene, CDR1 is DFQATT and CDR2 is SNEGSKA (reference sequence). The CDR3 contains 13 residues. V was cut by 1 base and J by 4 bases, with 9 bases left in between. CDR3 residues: CSARGPLPDTQYF. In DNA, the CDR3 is TGCAGTGCTAGAGGGCCCCTTCCAGATACGCAGTATTTT.

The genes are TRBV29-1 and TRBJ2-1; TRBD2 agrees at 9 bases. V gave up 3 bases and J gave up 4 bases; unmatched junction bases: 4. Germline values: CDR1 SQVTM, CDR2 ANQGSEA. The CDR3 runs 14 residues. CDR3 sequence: CSVDRLAAYNEQFF. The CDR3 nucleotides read TGCAGCGTTGACCGACTAGCGGCATACAATGAGCAGTTCTTC.

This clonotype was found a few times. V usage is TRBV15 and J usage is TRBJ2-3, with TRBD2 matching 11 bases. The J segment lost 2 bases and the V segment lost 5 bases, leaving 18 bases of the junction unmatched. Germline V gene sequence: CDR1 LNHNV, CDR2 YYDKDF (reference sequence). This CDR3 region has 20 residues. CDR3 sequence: CATSGYSGTSGGGDTDTQYF. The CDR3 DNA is TGTGCCACCAGCGGATACTCCGGGACTAGCGGAGGAGGGGACACAGATACGCAGTATTTT.

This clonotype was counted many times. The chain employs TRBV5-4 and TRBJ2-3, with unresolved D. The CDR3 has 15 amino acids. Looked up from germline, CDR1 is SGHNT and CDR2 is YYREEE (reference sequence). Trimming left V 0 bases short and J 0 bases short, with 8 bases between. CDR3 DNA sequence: TGTGCCAGCAGCTTGGCCTTCTATAGCACAGATACGCAGTATTTT. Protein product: CASSLAFYSTDTQYF.

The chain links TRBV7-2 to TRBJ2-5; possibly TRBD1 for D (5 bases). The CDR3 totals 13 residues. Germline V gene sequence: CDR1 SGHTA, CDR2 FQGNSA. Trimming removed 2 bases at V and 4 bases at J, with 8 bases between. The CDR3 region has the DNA TGTGCCAGCAGCTTACCAGGGTCAGAGACCCAGTACTTC. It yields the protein CASSLPGSETQYF.

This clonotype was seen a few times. The CDR3 protein is CAWSVLGPPQDTQYF. DNA of the CDR3: TGTGCCTGGAGTGTACTTGGTCCGCCTCAAGATACGCAGTATTTT. This chain connects TRBV30 to TRBJ2-3; D is unresolved. Trimming stripped 0 bases from V and 5 bases from J, with 15 bases between. Germline assignment: CDR1 GTSNPN and CDR2 SVGIG (reference sequence). CDR3 length equals 15 residues.

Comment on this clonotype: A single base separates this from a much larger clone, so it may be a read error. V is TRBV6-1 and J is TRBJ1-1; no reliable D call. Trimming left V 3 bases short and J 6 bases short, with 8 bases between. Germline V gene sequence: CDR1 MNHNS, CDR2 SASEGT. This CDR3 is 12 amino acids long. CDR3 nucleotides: TGTGCCAGCAGTGACCGTCGGCCTGAAGCTTTCTTT. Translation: CASSDRRPEAFF.

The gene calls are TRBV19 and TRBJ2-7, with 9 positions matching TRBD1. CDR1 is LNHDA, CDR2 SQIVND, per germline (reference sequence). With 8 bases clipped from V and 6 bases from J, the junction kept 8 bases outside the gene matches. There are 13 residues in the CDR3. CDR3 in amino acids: CASSTGGPAEQYF. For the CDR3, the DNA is TGTGCCAGTTCCACAGGGGGCCCGGCCGAGCAGTACTTC. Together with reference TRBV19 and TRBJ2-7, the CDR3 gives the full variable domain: DGGITQSPKYLFRKEGQNVTLSCEQNLNHDAMYWYRQDPGQGLRLIYYSQIVNDFQKGDIAEGYSVSREKKESFPLTVTSAQKNPTAFYLCASSTGGPAEQYFGPGTRLTVT.